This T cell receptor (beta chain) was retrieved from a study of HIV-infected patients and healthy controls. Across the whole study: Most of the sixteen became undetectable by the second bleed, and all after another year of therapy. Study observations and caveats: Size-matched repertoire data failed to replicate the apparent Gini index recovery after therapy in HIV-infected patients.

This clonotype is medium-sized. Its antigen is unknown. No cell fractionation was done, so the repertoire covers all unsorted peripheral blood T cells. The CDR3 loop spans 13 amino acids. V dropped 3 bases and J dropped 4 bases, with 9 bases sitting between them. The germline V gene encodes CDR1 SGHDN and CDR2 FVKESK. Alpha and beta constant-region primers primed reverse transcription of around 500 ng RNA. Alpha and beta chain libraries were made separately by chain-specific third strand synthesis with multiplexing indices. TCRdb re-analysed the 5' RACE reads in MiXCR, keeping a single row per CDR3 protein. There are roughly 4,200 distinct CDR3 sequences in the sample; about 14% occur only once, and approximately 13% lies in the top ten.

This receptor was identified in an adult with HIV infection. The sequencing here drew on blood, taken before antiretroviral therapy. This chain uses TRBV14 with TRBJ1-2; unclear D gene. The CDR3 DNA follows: TGTGCCAGCAGCCACGGTCAGGTCTATGGCTACACCTTC. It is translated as CASSHGQVYGYTF.